This T cell receptor (beta chain) originates from a study of beta chain features in type 1 diabetes. Expressed TCRB transcripts were sequenced because the entire RNA isolate underwent reverse transcription. Here immunoSEQ multiplex PCR was the method, and the copy in TCRdb shows in-frame clones only, minus some. The sample lists 160,000 or so clones; 9% to 10% were seen once. The sequenced sample was central memory CD4+ T cells from blood. This TCR was recovered from a woman aged 18-29 years in good health.

CDR3 region: CASSFWPTGELFF. The CDR3 region has the DNA TGTGCCAGCAGCTTTTGGCCCACCGGGGAGCTGTTTTTT. V gene TRBV7-6 combines with J gene TRBJ2-2; unclear D gene. Germline V gives CDR1 SGHVS, CDR2 FNYEAQ. This CDR3 region has 13 residues. The V and J ends lost 3 bases and 4 bases respectively, with 6 bases between them.